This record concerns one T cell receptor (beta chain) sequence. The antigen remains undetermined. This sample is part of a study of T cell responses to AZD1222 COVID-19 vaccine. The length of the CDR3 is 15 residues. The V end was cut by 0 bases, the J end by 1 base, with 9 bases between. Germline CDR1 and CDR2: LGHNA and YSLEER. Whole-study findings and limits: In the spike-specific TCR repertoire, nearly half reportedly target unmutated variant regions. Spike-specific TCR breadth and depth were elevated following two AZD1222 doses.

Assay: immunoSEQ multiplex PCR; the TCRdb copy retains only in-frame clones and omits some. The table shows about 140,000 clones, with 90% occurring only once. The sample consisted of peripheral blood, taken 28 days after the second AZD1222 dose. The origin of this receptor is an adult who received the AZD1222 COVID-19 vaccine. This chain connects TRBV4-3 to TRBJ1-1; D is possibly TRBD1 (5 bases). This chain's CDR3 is CASSQDQGGNTEAFF. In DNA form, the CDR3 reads TGCGCCAGCAGCCAAGACCAGGGAGGGAACACTGAAGCTTTCTTT.